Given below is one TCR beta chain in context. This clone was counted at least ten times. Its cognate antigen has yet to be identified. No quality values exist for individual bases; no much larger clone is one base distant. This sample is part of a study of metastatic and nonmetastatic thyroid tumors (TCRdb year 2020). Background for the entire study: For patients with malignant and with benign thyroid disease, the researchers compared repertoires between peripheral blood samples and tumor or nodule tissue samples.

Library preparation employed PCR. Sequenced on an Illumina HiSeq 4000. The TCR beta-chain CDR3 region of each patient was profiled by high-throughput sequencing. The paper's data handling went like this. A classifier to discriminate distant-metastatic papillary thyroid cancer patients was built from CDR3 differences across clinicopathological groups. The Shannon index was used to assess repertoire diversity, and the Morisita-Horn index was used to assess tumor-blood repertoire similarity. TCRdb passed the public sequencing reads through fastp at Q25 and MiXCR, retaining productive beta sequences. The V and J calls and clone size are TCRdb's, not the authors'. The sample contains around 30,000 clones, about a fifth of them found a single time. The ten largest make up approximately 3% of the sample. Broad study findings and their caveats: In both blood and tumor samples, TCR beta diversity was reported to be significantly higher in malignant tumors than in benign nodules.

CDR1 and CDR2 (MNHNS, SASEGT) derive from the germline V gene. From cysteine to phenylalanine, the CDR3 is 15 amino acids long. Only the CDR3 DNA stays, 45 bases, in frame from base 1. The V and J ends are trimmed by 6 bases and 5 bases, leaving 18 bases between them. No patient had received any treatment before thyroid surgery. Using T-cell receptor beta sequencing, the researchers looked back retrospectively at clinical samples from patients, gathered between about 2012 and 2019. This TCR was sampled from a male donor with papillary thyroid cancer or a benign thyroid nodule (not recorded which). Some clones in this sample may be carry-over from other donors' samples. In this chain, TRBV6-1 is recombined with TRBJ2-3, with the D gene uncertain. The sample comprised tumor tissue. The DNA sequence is TGTGCCAGCAGCGCCGTTTCGGCGTACGGAGATACGCAGTATTTT. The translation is CASSAVSAYGDTQYF.